The present T cell receptor beta chain was sequenced within a study of blood T cells in healthy people across ages. Through a sample-barcoded 5' primer and a J-beta primer mix, a second PCR was run for roughly 7 to 11 cycles. TCRdb re-called the 5' RACE reads with MiXCR, one entry per CDR3 protein. The sample has hundreds of thousands of distinct CDR3 sequences; 52% are singletons. The sample was blood. The receptor's source is a woman aged 80 or older in good health.

CDR3 DNA: TGTGCCATCTCGGCGGGATTCGAAGATACGCAGTATTTT. Its protein is CAISAGFEDTQYF. The chain employs TRBV10-3 and TRBJ2-3; the D gene is possibly TRBD2 (6 bases). Per germline, CDR1 ENHRY and CDR2 SYGVKD. This CDR3 is built from 13 residues. Deletions cut 8 bases from V and 5 bases from J, with 14 bases between.